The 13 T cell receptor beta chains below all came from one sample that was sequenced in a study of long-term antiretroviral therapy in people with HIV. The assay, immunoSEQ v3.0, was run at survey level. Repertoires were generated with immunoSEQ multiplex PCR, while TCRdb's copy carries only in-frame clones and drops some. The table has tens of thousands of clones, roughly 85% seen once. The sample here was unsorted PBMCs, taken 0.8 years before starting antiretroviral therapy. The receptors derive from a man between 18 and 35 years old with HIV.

The CDR3, as DNA: TGCGCCAGCAAGGAACAGGGGGCCGGGGAGCTGTTTTTT. Its translation is CASKEQGAGELFF. The V call is TRBV4-1, the J call TRBJ2-2, with TRBD1 identical over 8 bases. CDR3 length: 13 residues. With V trimmed by 7 bases and J by 6 bases, 4 bases remained unmatched. Per germline, CDR1 MGHRA and CDR2 YSYEKL.

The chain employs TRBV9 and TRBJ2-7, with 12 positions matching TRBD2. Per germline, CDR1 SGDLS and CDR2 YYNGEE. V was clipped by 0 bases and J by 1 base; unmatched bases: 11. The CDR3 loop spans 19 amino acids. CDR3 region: CASSVGLAGGPKISYEQYF. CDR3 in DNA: TGTGCCAGCAGCGTAGGGCTAGCGGGGGGGCCTAAGATATCCTACGAGCAGTACTTC.

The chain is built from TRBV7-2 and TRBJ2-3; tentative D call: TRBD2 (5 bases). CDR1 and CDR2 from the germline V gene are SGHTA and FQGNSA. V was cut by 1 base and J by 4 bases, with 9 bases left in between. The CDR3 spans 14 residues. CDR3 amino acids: CASSLVGVSDTQYF. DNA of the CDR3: TGTGCCAGCAGCTTAGTGGGAGTGTCAGATACGCAGTATTTT.

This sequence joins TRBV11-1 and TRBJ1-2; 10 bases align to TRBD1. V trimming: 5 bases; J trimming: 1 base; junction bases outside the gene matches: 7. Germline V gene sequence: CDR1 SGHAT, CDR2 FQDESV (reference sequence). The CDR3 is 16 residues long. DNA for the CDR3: TGTGCCAGCAGCCCCGACAGGGGGCGAAATAACTATGGCTACACCTTC. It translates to CASSPDRGRNNYGYTF.

CDR3 nucleotides: TGTGCCAGTACTACAGGGATATATGGCTACACCTTC. Translated, it gives CASTTGIYGYTF. The genes are TRBV2 and TRBJ1-2; possibly TRBD1 for D (6 bases). V was trimmed by 9 bases and J by 5 bases, leaving 13 bases between them. The germline CDR1 and CDR2 sequences are SNHLY and FYNNEI. This CDR3 has 12 residues.

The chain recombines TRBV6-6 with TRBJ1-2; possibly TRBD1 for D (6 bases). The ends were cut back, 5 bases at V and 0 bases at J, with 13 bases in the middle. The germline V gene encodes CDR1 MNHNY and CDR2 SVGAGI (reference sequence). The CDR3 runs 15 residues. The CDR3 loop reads CASSKRRDTNYGYTF. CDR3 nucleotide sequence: TGTGCCAGCAGTAAAAGACGGGACACTAACTATGGCTACACCTTC.

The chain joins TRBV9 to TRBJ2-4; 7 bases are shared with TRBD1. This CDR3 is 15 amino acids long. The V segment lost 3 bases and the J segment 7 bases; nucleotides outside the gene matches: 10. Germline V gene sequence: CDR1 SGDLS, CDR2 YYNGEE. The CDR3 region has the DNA TGTGCCAGCAGCGACGCCGGGACAGCTATTAACATTCAGTACTTC. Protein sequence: CASSDAGTAINIQYF. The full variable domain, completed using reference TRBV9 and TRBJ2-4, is DSGVTQTPKHLITATGQRVTLRCSPRSGDLSVYWYQQSLDQGLQFLIQYYNGEERAKGNILERFSAQQFPDLHSELNLSSLELGDSALYFCASSDAGTAINIQYFGAGTRLSVL.

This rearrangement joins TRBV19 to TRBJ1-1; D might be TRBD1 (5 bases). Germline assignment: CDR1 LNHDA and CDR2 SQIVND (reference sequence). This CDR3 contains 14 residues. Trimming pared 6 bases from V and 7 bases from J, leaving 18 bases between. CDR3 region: CASRHQGLGGEAFF. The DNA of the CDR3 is TGTGCCAGTAGACACCAGGGATTGGGAGGTGAAGCTTTCTTT.

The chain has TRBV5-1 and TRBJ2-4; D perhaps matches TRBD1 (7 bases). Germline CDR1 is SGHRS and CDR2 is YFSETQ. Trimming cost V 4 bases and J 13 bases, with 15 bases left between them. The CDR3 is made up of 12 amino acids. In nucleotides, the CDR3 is TGCGCCAGCAGCCTGGAGGGGGCGCCCCAGTACTTC. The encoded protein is CASSLEGAPQYF.

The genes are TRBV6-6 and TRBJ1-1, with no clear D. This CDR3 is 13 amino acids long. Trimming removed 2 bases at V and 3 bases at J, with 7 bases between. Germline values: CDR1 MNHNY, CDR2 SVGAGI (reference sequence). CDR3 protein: CASSYPRDTEAFF. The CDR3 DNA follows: TGTGCCAGCAGTTACCCTCGGGACACTGAAGCTTTCTTT.

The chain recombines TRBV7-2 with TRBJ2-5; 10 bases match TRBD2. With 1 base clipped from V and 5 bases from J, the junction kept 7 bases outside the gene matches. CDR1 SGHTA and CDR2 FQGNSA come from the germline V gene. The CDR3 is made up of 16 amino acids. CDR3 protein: CASSLEVVAGGETQYF. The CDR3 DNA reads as TGTGCCAGCAGCTTAGAAGTAGTAGCGGGAGGTGAGACCCAGTACTTC. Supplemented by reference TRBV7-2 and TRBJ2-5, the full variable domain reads GAGVSQSPSNKVTEKGKDVELRCDPISGHTALYWYRQSLGQGLEFLIYFQGNSAPDKSGLPSDRFSAERTGGSVSTLTIQRTQQEDSAVYLCASSLEVVAGGETQYFGPGTRLLVL.

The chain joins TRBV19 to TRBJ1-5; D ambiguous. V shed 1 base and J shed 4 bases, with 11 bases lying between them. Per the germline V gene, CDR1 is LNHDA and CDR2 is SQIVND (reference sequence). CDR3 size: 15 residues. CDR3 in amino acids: CASSIGERKNQPQHF. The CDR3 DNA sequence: TGTGCCAGTAGTATAGGAGAACGGAAGAATCAGCCCCAGCATTTT.

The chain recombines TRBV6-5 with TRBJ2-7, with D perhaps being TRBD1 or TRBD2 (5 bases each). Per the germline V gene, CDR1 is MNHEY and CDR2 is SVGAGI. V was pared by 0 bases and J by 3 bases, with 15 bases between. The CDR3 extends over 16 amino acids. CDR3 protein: CASSYSTRGADYEQYF. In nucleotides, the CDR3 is TGTGCCAGCAGTTACTCGACACGAGGGGCGGACTACGAGCAGTACTTC.